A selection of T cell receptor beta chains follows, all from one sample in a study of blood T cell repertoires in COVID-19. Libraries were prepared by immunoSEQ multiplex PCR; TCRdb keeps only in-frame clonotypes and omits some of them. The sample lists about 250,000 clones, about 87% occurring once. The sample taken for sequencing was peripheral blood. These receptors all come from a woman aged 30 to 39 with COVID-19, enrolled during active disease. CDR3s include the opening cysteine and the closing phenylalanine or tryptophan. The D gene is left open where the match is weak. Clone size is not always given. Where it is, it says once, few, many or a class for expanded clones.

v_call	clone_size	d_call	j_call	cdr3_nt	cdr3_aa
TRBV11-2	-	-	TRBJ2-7	TGTGCCAGCAGCCCTACCAGGGACAACCCCTACGAGCAGTACTTC	CASSPTRDNPYEQYF
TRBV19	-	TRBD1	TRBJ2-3	TGTGCCAGTAGTCGAGACAGGGACGGCACAGATACGCAGTATTTT	CASSRDRDGTDTQYF
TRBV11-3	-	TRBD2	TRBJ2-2	TGTGCCAGCAGCTTAGATTCTAGCGGGAGGGCCACCGGGGAGCTGTTTTTT	CASSLDSSGRATGELFF
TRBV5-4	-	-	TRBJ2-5	TGTGCCAGCAGATATCAAGAGACCCAGTACTTC	CASRYQETQYF
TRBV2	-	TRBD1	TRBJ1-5	TGTGCCAGCAGTACGGACAGGGGGCAAGGGAGCAATCAGCCCCAGCATTTT	CASSTDRGQGSNQPQHF
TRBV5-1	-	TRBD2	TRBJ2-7	TGCGCCAGCAGCTTGAGCGGGGGGGACTACGAGCAGTACTTC	CASSLSGGDYEQYF
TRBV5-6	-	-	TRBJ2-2	TGTGCCAGCAGCACCCAGTGGACCGGGGAGCTGTTTTTT	CASSTQWTGELFF
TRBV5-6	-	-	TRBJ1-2	TGTGCCAGCAGCTCGGGGGGACGGAACTATGGCTACACCTTC	CASSSGGRNYGYTF
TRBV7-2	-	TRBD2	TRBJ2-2	TGTGCCAGCAGCTTACGTGGGACTAGCACCGGGGAGCTGTTTTTT	CASSLRGTSTGELFF
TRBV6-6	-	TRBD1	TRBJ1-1	TGTGCCAGCAGCCGGACAGGGGGGAGGACTGAAGCTTTCTTT	CASSRTGGRTEAFF
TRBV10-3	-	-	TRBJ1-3	TGTGCCATCAGTCCAGGGCCCGGAAACACCATATATTTT	CAISPGPGNTIYF
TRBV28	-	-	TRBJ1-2	TGTGCCAGCAGTTCCTACTTGACCTCACTCAGGGTCTATGGCTACACCTTC	CASSSYLTSLRVYGYTF
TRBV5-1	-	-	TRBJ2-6	TGCGCCAGCAGCTTGGGACTGATCTCTGGGGCCAACGTCCTGACTTTC	CASSLGLISGANVLTF
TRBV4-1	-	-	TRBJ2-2	TGCGCCAGCAGCCGGGAGGTGAACACCGGGGAGCTGTTTTTT	CASSREVNTGELFF
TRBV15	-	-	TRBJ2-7	TGTGCCACCAGCAGAGATACAGCCTCCTACGAGCAGTACTTC	CATSRDTASYEQYF
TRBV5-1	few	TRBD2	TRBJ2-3	TGCGCCAGCAGCTTGGACGGGGGGGTCACCACAGATACGCAGTATTTT	CASSLDGGVTTDTQYF
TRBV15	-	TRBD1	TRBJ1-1	TGTGCCGCGAGCAGGGACAGGGGGGTAGTGAACACTGAAGCTTTCTTT	CAASRDRGVVNTEAFF
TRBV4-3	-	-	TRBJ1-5	TGCGCCAGCAGCCAAAGTGTCGGTCAGCCCCAGCATTTT	CASSQSVGQPQHF
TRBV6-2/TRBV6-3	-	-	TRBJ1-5	TGTGCCAGCAGTTACAGCAGGGGATCTCAGCCCCAGCATTTT	CASSYSRGSQPQHF
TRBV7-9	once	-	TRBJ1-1	TGTGCCAGCCGGAGGCCGGTCACTGAAGCTTTCTTT	CASRRPVTEAFF
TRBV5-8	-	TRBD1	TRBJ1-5	TGTGCCAGCAGAGTGACAGGGGTCAATCAGCCCCAGCATTTT	CASRVTGVNQPQHF
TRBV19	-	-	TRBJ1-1	TGTGCCAGTAGTATAGTCTCAGGGGACACTGAAGCTTTCTTT	CASSIVSGDTEAFF
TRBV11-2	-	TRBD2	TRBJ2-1	TGTGCCAGCAGCTTCAGCGGGAGTTTAGTGAATGAGCAGTTCTTC	CASSFSGSLVNEQFF
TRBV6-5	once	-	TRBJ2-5	TGTGCCAGCAGTTACTCTGGCCGGGATCAAGAGACCCAGTACTTC	CASSYSGRDQETQYF
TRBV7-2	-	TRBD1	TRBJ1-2	TGTGCCAGCAGCTGGGCCCGGGACAGGGGGGCTGGCTACACCTTC	CASSWARDRGAGYTF
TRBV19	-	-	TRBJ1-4	TGTGCCAGTAGTTCTGCTGCGGTAATCGAAAAACTGTTTTTT	CASSSAAVIEKLFF
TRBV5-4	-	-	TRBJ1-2	TGTGCCAGCAGCCCAGCGGAGGACTATGGCTACACCTTC	CASSPAEDYGYTF
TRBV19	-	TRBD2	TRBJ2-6	TGTGCCAGTAGCGGGGGGACTCCTGGGGCCAACGTCCTGACTTTC	CASSGGTPGANVLTF
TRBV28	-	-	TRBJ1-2	TGTGCCAGCAGTTTTGGGGGGGAGAACTATGGCTACACCTTC	CASSFGGENYGYTF
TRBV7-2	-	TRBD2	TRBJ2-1	TGTGCCAGCAGCTTAGTGGGGGGGAGGCTAGCGGGAGAAGCGTTCTTC	CASSLVGGRLAGEAFF
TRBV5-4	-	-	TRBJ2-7	TGTGCCAGCAGCTTGGGGAGAGCCTACGAGCAGTACTTC	CASSLGRAYEQYF
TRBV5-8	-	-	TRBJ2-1	TGTGCCAGCAGCTTGGATCGGACAGCCTACAATGAGCAGTTCTTC	CASSLDRTAYNEQFF
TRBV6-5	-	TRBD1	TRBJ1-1	TGTGCCAGCAGTTACTCGACAGGGTACACTGAAGCTTTCTTT	CASSYSTGYTEAFF
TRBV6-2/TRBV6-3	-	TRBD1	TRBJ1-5	TGTGCCAGCAGCCGAGTGGGACAGGGGGTCCCTAGGCGCAATCAGCCCCAGCATTTT	CASSRVGQGVPRRNQPQHF
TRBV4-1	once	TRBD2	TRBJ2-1	TGCGCCAGCAGCCAAGATGGACTAGCAGTAAGGGAGCAGTTCTTC	CASSQDGLAVREQFF
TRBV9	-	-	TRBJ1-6	TGTGCCAGCAGCGTGTCCGGGACAACAAATTCACCCCTCCACTTT	CASSVSGTTNSPLHF
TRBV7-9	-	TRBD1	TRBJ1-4	TGTGCCAGCAGCCCGGGACAGGGGGGTGAAAAACTGTTTTTT	CASSPGQGGEKLFF
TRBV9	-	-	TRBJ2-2	TGTGCCAGCAGCGTAGGTATTACAGGGTCGGACGGGGAGCTGTTTTTT	CASSVGITGSDGELFF
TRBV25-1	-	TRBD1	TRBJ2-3	TGTGCCAGCAGCCAAGCAGTAATGACAGGGCCCAGCACAGATACGCAGTATTTT	CASSQAVMTGPSTDTQYF
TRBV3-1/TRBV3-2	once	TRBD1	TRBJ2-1	TGTGCCAGCAGCCCTCGACGGGACAGGGGAACCCGATCGGGGTACAATGAGCAGTTCTTC	CASSPRRDRGTRSGYNEQFF
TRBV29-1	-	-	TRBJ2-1	TGCAGCGTTCGAAGGGGGGGGGCCTCTGAGCAGTTCTTC	CSVRRGGASEQFF
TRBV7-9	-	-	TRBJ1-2	TGTGCCAGCAGCTTAGGACAGCGAGCTAACTATGGCTACACCTTC	CASSLGQRANYGYTF
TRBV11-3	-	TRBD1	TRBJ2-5	TGTGCCAGCAGCTTAGGGTACCACAGGGGGGACGCGGAAGAGACCCAGTACTTC	CASSLGYHRGDAEETQYF
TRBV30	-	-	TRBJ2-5	TGTGCCTGGAGTCTCAGGGCGGGGGAGACCCAGTACTTC	CAWSLRAGETQYF
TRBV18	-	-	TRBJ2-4	TGTGCCAGCTCACACCCCCCCGGGGTAGACATTCAGTACTTC	CASSHPPGVDIQYF
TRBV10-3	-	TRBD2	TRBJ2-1	TGTGCCATCAGTGAGAATTTAGCGGGAGGGCCGAATGAGCAGTTCTTC	CAISENLAGGPNEQFF